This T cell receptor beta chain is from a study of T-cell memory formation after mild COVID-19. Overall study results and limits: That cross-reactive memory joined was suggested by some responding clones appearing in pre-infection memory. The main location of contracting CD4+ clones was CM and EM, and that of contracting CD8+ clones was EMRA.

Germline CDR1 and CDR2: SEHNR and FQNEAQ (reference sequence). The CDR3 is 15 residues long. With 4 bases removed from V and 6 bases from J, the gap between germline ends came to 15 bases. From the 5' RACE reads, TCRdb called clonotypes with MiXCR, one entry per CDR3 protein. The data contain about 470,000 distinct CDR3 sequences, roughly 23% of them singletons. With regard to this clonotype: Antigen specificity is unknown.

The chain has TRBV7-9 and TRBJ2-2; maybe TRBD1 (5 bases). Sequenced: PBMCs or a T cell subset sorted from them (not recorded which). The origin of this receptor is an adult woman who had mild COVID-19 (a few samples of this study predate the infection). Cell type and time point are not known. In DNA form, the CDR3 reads TGTGCCAGCAGCTCCCCCCAGGGTCCTCCCGGGGAGCTGTTTTTT. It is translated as CASSSPQGPPGELFF. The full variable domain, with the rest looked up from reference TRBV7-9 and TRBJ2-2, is DTGVSQNPRHKITKRGQNVTFRCDPISEHNRLYWYRQTLGQGPEFLTYFQNEAQLEKSRLLSDRFSAERPKGSFSTLEIQRTEQGDSAMYLCASSSPQGPPGELFFGEGSRLTVL.